The 17 T cell receptor beta chains below come from one sample, sequenced in a study of cytomegalovirus exposure and HLA in healthy donors. TCRdb keeps only in-frame clones here, not all; method: immunoSEQ multiplex PCR. The sample carries 150,000 to 200,000 clones, roughly 80% recorded once. Sequencing was performed on PBMCs. All receptors derive from a man aged 30-40 years in good health and CMV-seropositive.

The chain employs TRBV2 and TRBJ1-1; D is perhaps TRBD1 (6 bases). Trimming took 7 bases from V and 1 from J, leaving 16 bases between them. Germline-derived CDR1 and CDR2 are SNHLY and FYNNEI. The CDR3 consists of 15 residues. CDR3 sequence reads: CASTANGQPNTEAFF. The CDR3 DNA sequence: TGTGCCAGCACAGCCAATGGACAGCCGAACACTGAAGCTTTCTTT.

The chain links TRBV29-1 to TRBJ2-7; tentative D call: TRBD2 (6 bases). CDR1 SQVTM and CDR2 ANQGSEA come from the germline V gene. This CDR3 spans 12 amino acids. The ends were cut back, 7 bases at V and 6 bases at J, with 16 bases in the middle. The CDR3 reads CSAGTGSGEQYF. In DNA, the CDR3 is TGCAGCGCCGGGACTGGGTCCGGCGAGCAGTACTTC.

The chain links TRBV6-1 to TRBJ1-2; 10 bases align to TRBD1. Trimming at V came to 4 bases and at J to 6 bases, leaving 8 bases not matched to a gene. The CDR3 is made up of 15 amino acids. Germline lookup yields CDR1 MNHNS and CDR2 SASEGT. CDR3 sequence reads: CASSAFDRGLDGYTF. In DNA form, the CDR3 reads TGTGCCAGCAGTGCCTTCGACAGGGGGCTCGATGGCTACACCTTC.

V gene TRBV30 combines with J gene TRBJ2-1; 10 bases agree with TRBD2. Germline CDR1 and CDR2: GTSNPN and SVGIG (reference sequence). The CDR3 has 14 residues. The J segment lost 9 bases and the V segment lost 8 bases, leaving 13 bases of the junction unmatched. CDR3 amino acids: CAGTPASGGSEQFF. The DNA of the CDR3 is TGTGCCGGGACTCCGGCTAGCGGGGGAAGTGAGCAGTTCTTC. Based on the CDR3 plus reference TRBV30 and TRBJ2-1, the full variable domain is SQTIHQWPATLVQPVGSPLSLECTVEGTSNPNLYWYRQAAGRGLQLLFYSVGIGQISSEVPQNLSASRPQDRQFILSSKKLLLSDSGFYLCAGTPASGGSEQFFGPGTRLTVL.

This chain links TRBV7-9 with TRBJ2-1; 11 nucleotides agree with TRBD2. V lost 3 bases and J lost 6; bases outside the gene matches: 4. The germline V gene encodes CDR1 SEHNR and CDR2 FQNEAQ (reference sequence). There are 15 residues in the CDR3. The CDR3 loop is CASSFSGGAPNEQFF. CDR3 bases: TGTGCCAGCAGCTTTAGCGGGGGGGCCCCCAATGAGCAGTTCTTC.

The genes are TRBV11-2 and TRBJ1-3; 7 bases line up with TRBD1. J was trimmed by 8 bases and V by 5 bases; bases with no gene match: 3. This CDR3 is 12 amino acids long. Germline-derived CDR1 and CDR2 are SGHAT and FQNNGV. In nucleotides, the CDR3 is TGTGCCAGCAGCATAGGACAGGACACCATATATTTT. Protein product: CASSIGQDTIYF.

This chain connects TRBV20-1 to TRBJ2-7; D unresolved. Germline CDR1 DFQATT, CDR2 SNEGSKA (reference sequence). There are 10 residues in the CDR3. Trimming pared 5 bases from V and 3 bases from J, leaving 5 bases between. CDR3 DNA sequence: TGCAGTGCTGGCCTCTACGAGCAGTACTTC. Encoded protein: CSAGLYEQYF.

The CDR3 DNA sequence: TGCAGCGTTGACCCGGGTAAAGAGACCCAGTACTTC. Its translation is CSVDPGKETQYF. This chain links TRBV29-1 with TRBJ2-5, with unresolved D. The ends were cut back, 3 bases at V and 3 bases at J, with 8 bases in the middle. The CDR3 runs 12 residues. CDR1 is SQVTM, CDR2 ANQGSEA, per germline. The full variable domain, in which reference TRBV29-1 and TRBJ2-5 provide the parts outside the CDR3, is SAVISQKPSRDICQRGTSLTIQCQVDSQVTMMFWYRQQPGQSLTLIATANQGSEATYESGFVIDKFPISRPNLTFSTLTVSNMSPEDSSIYLCSVDPGKETQYFGPGTRLLVL.

The chain uses TRBV5-1 and TRBJ2-2; D perhaps matches TRBD1 (5 bases). Per the germline V gene, CDR1 is SGHRS and CDR2 is YFSETQ. The CDR3 is 12 residues long. The V and J ends lost 8 bases and 6 bases respectively, with 11 bases between them. The CDR3 loop reads CASIKGPGELFF. CDR3 nucleotides: TGCGCCAGTATTAAGGGGCCCGGGGAGCTGTTTTTT.

This chain links TRBV7-9 with TRBJ2-5, with TRBD2 matching over 7 bases. CDR1 SEHNR and CDR2 FQNEAQ come from the germline V gene (reference sequence). Unmatched junction bases numbered 4, after V lost 1 base and J lost 2 bases. CDR3 length equals 15 residues. The CDR3 here is CASSLGLAVQETQYF. CDR3 in DNA: TGTGCCAGCAGCTTAGGTCTAGCGGTACAAGAGACCCAGTACTTC.

The V gene is TRBV5-6, the J gene TRBJ2-5; 7 nucleotides agree with TRBD2. CDR1 and CDR2 (germline): SGHDT, YYEEEE. With 4 bases clipped from V and 4 bases from J, the junction kept 13 bases outside the gene matches. CDR3 length: 16 residues. CDR3 bases: TGTGCCAGCAGCAACCAAGGACGCCGCGGGGGAGAGACCCAGTACTTC. The encoded protein is CASSNQGRRGGETQYF.

CDR3 in DNA: TGTGCCAGCCTCCCCCCGGACAGGGGAGATTCACCCCTCCACTTT. Protein product: CASLPPDRGDSPLHF. The rearrangement joins TRBV2 to TRBJ1-6, with 9 bases identical to TRBD1. There are 15 residues in the CDR3. Germline values: CDR1 SNHLY, CDR2 FYNNEI. Trimming cost V 8 bases and J 8 bases; bases outside gene matches: 10.

This chain uses TRBV5-1 with TRBJ2-5, with 7 bases fitting TRBD1. The CDR3 is made up of 14 amino acids. CDR1 is SGHRS and CDR2 is YFSETQ in the germline V gene. Trimming at V came to 0 bases and at J to 2 bases, leaving 1 base not matched to a gene. The CDR3 coding sequence is TGCGCCAGCAGCTTGGCGGGACAGCAAGAGACCCAGTACTTC. Amino acids: CASSLAGQQETQYF.

The genes are TRBV6-1 and TRBJ2-7, with a tentative D call TRBD1 (6 bases). The ends were cut back, 0 bases at V and 5 bases at J, with 23 bases in the middle. From germline, CDR1 is MNHNS and CDR2 SASEGT. The CDR3 spans 18 residues. This CDR3 reads CASSEAARFADRSNEQYF. CDR3 bases: TGTGCCAGCAGTGAAGCGGCCCGCTTTGCCGACAGGTCGAACGAGCAGTACTTC.

J is TRBJ1-2 and V is TRBV7-9, with 7 bases identical to TRBD1. The J segment lost 4 bases and the V segment lost 5 bases, leaving 7 bases of the junction unmatched. CDR3 length: 14 residues. CDR1 is SEHNR, CDR2 FQNEAQ, per germline (reference sequence). The CDR3 DNA reads TGTGCCAGCAGCCGCGACAGGGCGGCCTATGGCTACACCTTC. It is translated as CASSRDRAAYGYTF.

The gene calls are TRBV4-2 and TRBJ1-2; D is undetermined. The CDR3 is made up of 15 amino acids. V was pared by 1 base and J by 4 bases, with 13 bases between. The germline V gene encodes CDR1 LGHNA and CDR2 YNFKEQ. CDR3 in DNA: TGTGCCAGCAGCCAAGGGAAGGGAGATTTCTATGGCTACACCTTC. Its translation is CASSQGKGDFYGYTF.

The rearrangement uses TRBV6-6 and TRBJ1-1; D is ambiguous. The CDR3 has 15 residues. Germline V gene sequence: CDR1 MNHNY, CDR2 SVGAGI (reference sequence). Trimming cost V 0 bases and J 0 bases, with 8 bases left between them. For the CDR3, the DNA is TGTGCCAGCAGTTACTCTCACTTTATGAACACTGAAGCTTTCTTT. Translation: CASSYSHFMNTEAFF.